The 20 T cell receptor beta chains below all came from one sample that was sequenced in a study of blood T cell repertoires in COVID-19. Assay: immunoSEQ multiplex PCR; the TCRdb copy retains only in-frame clones and omits some. The sample shows around 19,000 clones, approximately 79% of them seen only once. The sample was peripheral blood. The receptor set was obtained from a man at least 80 years old with acute or convalescent COVID-19.

The genes are TRBV7-2 and TRBJ1-5; no firm D call. Germline CDR1 is SGHTA and CDR2 is FQGNSA. V dropped 3 bases and J dropped 4 bases, with 7 bases sitting between them. The CDR3 spans 13 residues. The CDR3 nucleotides read TGTGCCAGCAGCTTTGGCAGGAATCAGCCCCAGCATTTT. Protein: CASSFGRNQPQHF.

The rearrangement links TRBV6-6 to TRBJ1-1; D is perhaps TRBD1 (5 bases). This CDR3 contains 16 residues. CDR1 and CDR2 (germline): MNHNY, SVGAGI (reference sequence). With 6 bases removed from V and 1 base from J, the gap between germline ends came to 18 bases. The CDR3 is CASRDRNQGGNTEAFF. The CDR3 coding sequence is TGTGCCAGCAGAGATCGAAATCAGGGAGGGAACACTGAAGCTTTCTTT.

This chain uses TRBV18 with TRBJ2-7; D unresolved. This CDR3 is 14 amino acids long. Germline V lookup: CDR1 KGHSH, CDR2 LQKENI. Trimming took off 5 bases at V and 6 bases at J, with 17 bases between the two ends. The CDR3 is CASSSDLSRGEQYV. DNA for the CDR3: TGTGCCAGCTCATCCGACTTATCCCGTGGCGAGCAGTACGTC.

V usage is TRBV7-8 and J usage is TRBJ1-3, with TRBD1 matching over 11 bases. V was pared by 6 bases and J by 0 bases, with 7 bases of the junction left unmatched. In germline, CDR1 is SGHVS, CDR2 FQNEAQ. The CDR3 runs to 17 residues. The CDR3 bases are TGTGCCAGCAGTGACCCCGGGACAGGGGGCTCTGGAAACACCATATATTTT. Translating it yields CASSDPGTGGSGNTIYF.

V gene TRBV5-1 combines with J gene TRBJ2-5; TRBD1 might be the D (7 bases). Trimming took 3 bases from V and 5 from J, leaving 14 bases between them. The germline CDR1 and CDR2 sequences are SGHRS and YFSETQ. CDR3 size: 14 residues. Here the CDR3 DNA reads TGCGCCAGCAGCTATATGACAGGGAGGGAGACCCAGTACTTC. Translating it yields CASSYMTGRETQYF.

This chain uses TRBV5-5 with TRBJ2-3, with TRBD2 as a possible D gene (5 bases). Between the trimmed V and J ends, which lost 2 bases and 2 bases, there was a span of 15 bases. This CDR3 has 16 amino acids. Germline V CDR1 and CDR2: SGHKS, YYEKEE (reference sequence). CDR3 DNA: TGTGCCAGCAGCTTATCGGGAACTTCCCCCACAGATACGCAGTATTTT. Translating it yields CASSLSGTSPTDTQYF.

This clone was counted only a few times. The genes are TRBV7-2 and TRBJ2-3; a possible D gene is TRBD2 (5 bases). The V gene lost 0 bases and the J gene lost 5 bases, with 9 bases spanning the gap. The CDR3 spans 14 residues. In germline, CDR1 is SGHTA, CDR2 FQGNSA. CDR3 residues: CASSLAGAVDTQYF. DNA for the CDR3: TGTGCCAGCAGCTTAGCGGGAGCGGTAGATACGCAGTATTTT.

The rearrangement uses TRBV6-2 or TRBV6-3 and TRBJ2-7; D gene uncertain. Germline CDR1 is MNHEY and CDR2 is SVGEGT. Trimming stripped 5 bases from V and 0 bases from J, with 5 bases between. The CDR3 runs 12 residues. CDR3 in amino acids: CASSRSSYEQYF. The CDR3 coding sequence is TGTGCCAGCAGTAGGAGCTCCTACGAGCAGTACTTC.

The rearrangement links TRBV9 to TRBJ1-1, with 8 positions matching TRBD1. This CDR3 is 14 amino acids long. Germline V gives CDR1 SGDLS, CDR2 YYNGEE. V shed 3 bases, J shed 6 bases, and the junction held 7 bases outside the gene matches. CDR3 amino acids: CASSGTGFLAEAFF. CDR3 nucleotide sequence: TGTGCCAGCAGCGGGACAGGGTTCCTCGCTGAAGCTTTCTTT.

This sequence joins TRBV27 and TRBJ2-7; 8 nucleotides line up with TRBD1. The trim removed 3 bases at V and 0 bases at J, leaving 4 bases unmatched. CDR1 MNHEY and CDR2 SMNVEV come from the germline V gene (reference sequence). The CDR3 loop spans 15 amino acids. The CDR3 DNA follows: TGTGCCAGCAGTTTTGGGACAGGTTTCTCCTACGAGCAGTACTTC. It codes for CASSFGTGFSYEQYF.

This clone turned up a few times. The chain recombines TRBV5-1 with TRBJ1-1; TRBD1 might be the D (6 bases). The CDR3 has 14 amino acids. Trimming removed 4 bases at V and 1 base at J, with 11 bases between. CDR1 SGHRS and CDR2 YFSETQ come from the germline V gene. CDR3: CASSHDRRNTEAFF. For the CDR3, the DNA is TGCGCCAGCAGCCATGACAGGAGGAACACTGAAGCTTTCTTT.

The chain couples TRBV7-9 to TRBJ2-3, with D tentatively TRBD1 (6 bases). This CDR3 has 13 residues. Trimming took off 4 bases at V and 8 bases at J, with 13 bases between the two ends. The germline gives CDR1 SEHNR, CDR2 FQNEAQ (reference sequence). CDR3: CASSSTGPGTQYF. As DNA, the CDR3 is TGTGCCAGCAGCTCTACAGGGCCTGGTACGCAGTATTTT.

The chain joins TRBV27 to TRBJ2-7; D is unresolved. V lost 5 bases, J lost 3 bases, and 14 bases lay in between. The CDR3 spans 14 residues. In germline, CDR1 is MNHEY, CDR2 SMNVEV (reference sequence). DNA of the CDR3: TGTGCCAGCAGTCCGATGGCTGGCCTCTACGAGCAGTACTTC. Protein: CASSPMAGLYEQYF.

V is TRBV28 and J is TRBJ2-2; possible D gene TRBD2, 5 bases. The V gene lost 5 bases and the J gene lost 11 bases, with 12 bases spanning the gap. This CDR3 is 12 amino acids long. CDR1 and CDR2 from the germline V gene are MDHEN and SYDVKM. The chain's CDR3 is CASSNGVIELFF. The CDR3 DNA reads TGTGCCAGCAGTAACGGGGTCATAGAGCTGTTTTTT.

This rearrangement joins TRBV24-1 to TRBJ1-2, with D perhaps TRBD1 (6 bases). Per germline, CDR1 KGHDR and CDR2 SFDVKD. The CDR3 totals 13 residues. Trimming shortened V by 10 bases and J by 4 bases, and 15 bases separated the two germline ends. CDR3 in DNA: TGTGCCACTAGCCGGCAGGGGAGCTATGGCTACACCTTC. Amino acids: CATSRQGSYGYTF.

The chain recombines TRBV5-4 with TRBJ2-7; weak D call: TRBD2 (6 bases). The CDR3 is made up of 14 amino acids. Germline CDR1 reads SGHNT; CDR2 reads YYREEE (reference sequence). Trimming left V 3 bases short and J 2 bases short, with 12 bases between. The CDR3 nucleotides are TGTGCCAGCAGCTGGAGGGACGCCGCCTACGAGCAGTACTTC. It encodes CASSWRDAAYEQYF.

The rearrangement joins TRBV6-2 or TRBV6-3 to TRBJ2-7; 12 nucleotides agree with TRBD1. This CDR3 is built from 16 residues. Germline CDR1 and CDR2: MNHEY and SVGEGT. V shed 4 bases, J shed 6 bases, and the junction held 10 bases outside the gene matches. The DNA of the CDR3 is TGTGCCAGCAGTTCATCCGGGACAGGGGGCTTGAGCGAGCAGTACTTC. This sequence encodes CASSSSGTGGLSEQYF.

The chain employs TRBV24-1 and TRBJ2-1; TRBD2 matches at 9 bases. V gave up 7 bases and J gave up 10 bases; unmatched junction bases: 7. Germline V CDR1 and CDR2: KGHDR, SFDVKD. This CDR3 has 13 residues. DNA for the CDR3: TGTGCCACCAGCAGACTAGCGGTGGCGGAGCAGTTCTTC. As protein: CATSRLAVAEQFF.

V and J are TRBV27 and TRBJ1-2; D ambiguous. Trimming removed 6 bases at V and 4 bases at J, with 18 bases between. Germline lookup yields CDR1 MNHEY and CDR2 SMNVEV (reference sequence). The CDR3 is 15 amino acids. The chain's CDR3 is CASSPYLETGYGYTF. CDR3 nucleotide sequence: TGTGCCAGCAGCCCCTACCTCGAGACTGGCTATGGCTACACCTTC.

The table lists this clone with a count of one. This chain connects TRBV19 to TRBJ1-2, with D hard to call. Germline lookup yields CDR1 LNHDA and CDR2 SQIVND (reference sequence). Trimming took 0 bases from V and 0 from J, leaving 11 bases between them. The CDR3 runs to 16 residues. CDR3: CASSIDGPIANYGYTF. In DNA, the CDR3 is TGTGCCAGTAGTATAGATGGGCCGATAGCTAACTATGGCTACACCTTC.